What follows is one T cell receptor beta chain and its context. What it binds is unknown. This specimen comes from a study of vaccination effects on CD4 cells after COVID-19. Data came from immunoSEQ multiplex PCR; TCRdb stores just in-frame clones and leaves some out. The table lists more than 50,000 clones, approximately 80% of them singletons, with 2.5% to 3.5% in the top ten. After less than 11 days in culture, the CD4+ T cells were isolated. The CDR3 runs to 19 residues. The J segment lost 6 bases and the V segment lost 4 bases, leaving 14 bases of the junction unmatched. The germline V gene encodes CDR1 KGHDR and CDR2 SFDVKD.

This sequence originates from a human donor who received a COVID-19 vaccine. The chain links TRBV24-1 to TRBJ1-4; TRBD1 matches 12 bases. The source material was CD4+ T cells from PBMCs cultured without peptide, sampled before COVID-19 vaccination. The CDR3 bases are TGTGCCACCAGTGACTCCGGGACAGGGGGCCTCATCCCCTATGAAAAACTGTTTTTT. Its protein is CATSDSGTGGLIPYEKLFF.